One and the same sample provided the 24 T cell receptor beta chains below, sequenced in a study of T cells in Graves' hyperthyroidism and ophthalmopathy. RNA transcripts were the template for amplifying TCR beta CDR3 regions. Primed by the HTBI set, a first-round RT-PCR was run on the TCR CDR3. TCRdb re-called the multiplex PCR reads with MiXCR, one entry per CDR3 protein. The table shows under 350,000 distinct CDR3 sequences, with approximately 12% occurring only once. The sequencing input was blood. Receptors originate from a woman aged 25 to 39 with Graves' hyperthyroidism that later progressed to Graves' ophthalmopathy.

This clonotype was observed many times. The gene calls are TRBV7-2 and TRBJ2-7; TRBD2 might be the D (5 bases). The CDR3 length is 13 residues. V dropped 5 bases and J dropped 2 bases, with 10 bases sitting between them. Germline V gene lookup returns CDR1 SGHTA and CDR2 FQGNSA. The CDR3 DNA reads TGTGCCAGCAGCATAGGACTCACCTACGAGCAGTACTTC. Translation: CASSIGLTYEQYF.

This clonotype has a single count. V usage is TRBV18 and J usage is TRBJ2-5, with 8 bases identical to TRBD1. The germline gives CDR1 KGHSH, CDR2 LQKENI. The V and J ends lost 5 bases and 5 bases, in that order; junction bases with no gene match: 4. The CDR3 runs to 13 residues. The CDR3 DNA follows: TGTGCCAGCTCAGACAGGGGACTCGAGACCCAGTACTTC. Amino acids: CASSDRGLETQYF.

As for this clonotype: A much larger clonotype is one base distant, so this may be a read error. The CDR3 loop reads CASSFTWTGRTGELFF. DNA for the CDR3: TGTGCCAGCAGCTTCACCTGGACAGGGCGGACCGGGGAGCTGTTTTTT. The chain has TRBV7-9 and TRBJ2-2; 8 bases map to TRBD1. The CDR3 sequence is 16 residues long. The V gene's germline CDR1 is SEHNR and CDR2 FQNEAQ (reference sequence). After removal of 3 bases from V and 5 bases from J, the junction contained 8 bases not matched to a gene.

There are many counts of this clonotype. V is TRBV27 and J is TRBJ1-1; D gene ambiguous. The CDR3 is made up of 13 amino acids. Germline loops: CDR1 MNHEY, CDR2 SMNVEV (reference sequence). V lost 3 bases to trimming and J lost 4 bases, with 9 bases between them. CDR3 DNA: TGTGCCAGCAGTTTCCTAGGTTCCACTGAAGCTTTCTTT. Its translation: CASSFLGSTEAFF.

V and J are TRBV6-2 or TRBV6-3 and TRBJ1-1; no reliable D call. The V and J ends lost 2 bases and 6 bases respectively, with 10 bases between them. Looked up from germline, CDR1 is MNHEY and CDR2 is SVGEGT. The CDR3 sequence is 13 residues long. The CDR3 DNA reads as TGTGCCAGCAGTTACGCGGACCGTTCTGAAGCTTTCTTT. This translates into CASSYADRSEAFF.

This clonotype has at least ten counts. This chain connects TRBV7-6 to TRBJ2-1; 7 bases are shared with TRBD2. J gave up 3 bases and V 3 bases, and 8 bases lay outside the gene matches. The germline CDR1 and CDR2 sequences are SGHVS and FNYEAQ. The CDR3 spans 16 residues. The CDR3 region has the DNA TGTGCCAGCAGCTTCCGGACTAGAGTAGACTACAATGAGCAGTTCTTC. It translates to CASSFRTRVDYNEQFF.

In its sample, this clonotype was seen many times. V gene TRBV2 combines with J gene TRBJ2-7; no clear D gene. From germline, CDR1 is SNHLY and CDR2 FYNNEI. Trimming pared 6 bases from V and 3 bases from J, leaving 9 bases between. This CDR3 is 12 amino acids long. Written as DNA, the CDR3 is TGTGCCAGCAGGACATCGGGCTACGAGCAGTACTTC. This codes for CASRTSGYEQYF.

This clonotype was found a few times. The rearrangement links TRBV29-1 to TRBJ2-7; 9 bases are a match to TRBD1. This CDR3 has 13 residues. Looked up from germline, CDR1 is SQVTM and CDR2 is ANQGSEA. The junction had 5 bases not matched to a gene; V was cut back by 5 bases and J by 3 bases. CDR3 sequence: CSVTGQGHYEQYF. CDR3 sequence (DNA): TGCAGCGTTACGGGACAGGGCCACTACGAGCAGTACTTC.

This clonotype was seen at least ten times. V usage is TRBV27 and J usage is TRBJ2-1, with D possibly matching TRBD1 (6 bases). The CDR3 consists of 13 residues. Trimming took 5 bases from V and 2 from J, leaving 7 bases between them. CDR1 and CDR2 from the germline V gene are MNHEY and SMNVEV (reference sequence). The CDR3 DNA reads TGTGCCAGCAGTACAGGGACCTACAATGAGCAGTTCTTC. It is translated as CASSTGTYNEQFF.

This clonotype was picked up a small number of times. The V call is TRBV5-1, the J call TRBJ1-1; D is unclear. The length of the CDR3 is 14 residues. Germline lookup yields CDR1 SGHRS and CDR2 YFSETQ. Trimming took off 4 bases at V and 3 bases at J, with 13 bases between the two ends. The chain's CDR3 is CASSLSSPDTEAFF. In DNA form, the CDR3 reads TGCGCCAGCAGCCTAAGCTCCCCCGACACTGAAGCTTTCTTT. The whole variable domain, remainder taken from reference TRBV5-1 and TRBJ1-1, is KAGVTQTPRYLIKTRGQQVTLSCSPISGHRSVSWYQQTPGQGLQFLFEYFSETQRNKGNFPGRFSGRQFSNSRSEMNVSTLELGDSALYLCASSLSSPDTEAFFGQGTRLTVV.

In its sample, this clonotype was seen many times. The rearrangement links TRBV5-4 to TRBJ2-5; possibly TRBD2 for D (5 bases). CDR1 is SGHNT, CDR2 YYREEE, per germline (reference sequence). CDR3 length: 15 residues. V lost 6 bases to trimming and J lost 3 bases, with 18 bases between them. CDR3 protein: CASNIQRFFEETQYF. CDR3 bases: TGTGCCAGCAACATCCAGCGGTTCTTTGAAGAGACCCAGTACTTC.

This chain uses TRBV30 with TRBJ1-1; no firm D call. V lost 7 bases and J lost 1, with 10 bases in between. Germline assignment: CDR1 GTSNPN and CDR2 SVGIG (reference sequence). The CDR3 length is 12 residues. In DNA, the CDR3 is TGTGCCTTGACTAGAGGGAACACTGAAGCTTTCTTT. It encodes CALTRGNTEAFF.

This clonotype was picked up many times. The chain joins TRBV6-1 to TRBJ1-6, with 7 nucleotides matching TRBD1. V lost 7 bases to trimming and J lost 8 bases; unmatched junction nucleotides: 8. This CDR3 has 14 amino acids. Germline V gene sequence: CDR1 MNHNS, CDR2 SASEGT. DNA for the CDR3: TGTGCCAGCAAGGAGTATCAGGGGGATTCACCCCTCCACTTT. This sequence encodes CASKEYQGDSPLHF.

This clonotype was seen ten or more times. The chain recombines TRBV4-2 with TRBJ2-7; possible D gene TRBD2, 5 bases. The germline V and J ends were trimmed by 0 bases and 4 bases, with 16 bases remaining between them. In germline, CDR1 is LGHNA, CDR2 YNFKEQ. This CDR3 spans 16 amino acids. Written as DNA, the CDR3 is TGTGCCAGCAGCCAAGATTCCGGGGTTCCTACGTACGAGCAGTACTTC. Amino acid sequence: CASSQDSGVPTYEQYF.

CDR3 sequence reads: CSVSPAGETDTQYF. As DNA, the CDR3 is TGCAGCGTTTCTCCAGCGGGAGAGACAGATACGCAGTATTTT. The chain couples TRBV29-1 to TRBJ2-3; 8 nucleotides line up with TRBD2. CDR3 length: 14 residues. Germline CDR1 reads SQVTM; CDR2 reads ANQGSEA. The V and J ends lost 5 bases and 3 bases, in that order; junction bases with no gene match: 7.

The chain joins TRBV5-1 to TRBJ2-3; the D call may be TRBD1 or TRBD2 (6 bases each). Germline CDR1 reads SGHRS; CDR2 reads YFSETQ. The CDR3 runs to 15 residues. V gave up 5 bases and J gave up 8 bases, with 21 bases separating them. CDR3 in amino acids: CASSLGGSNSGTQYF. The CDR3, as DNA: TGCGCCAGCAGTTTAGGGGGGAGTAACTCAGGTACGCAGTATTTT.

This clonotype was found many times. The V call is TRBV11-2, the J call TRBJ1-2; a weak D match, TRBD1 (5 bases). The CDR3 runs 13 residues. V was trimmed by 0 bases and J by 8 bases, leaving 10 bases between them. Germline values: CDR1 SGHAT, CDR2 FQNNGV. The CDR3 DNA reads TGTGCCAGCAGCTTAGATGGGGCAGGGGGCTACACCTTC. Protein: CASSLDGAGGYTF.

This clonotype was observed many times. The chain employs TRBV3-1 and TRBJ1-2, with D possibly TRBD1 on 5 matching bases. Between the trimmed V and J ends, which lost 0 bases and 3 bases, there was a span of 14 bases. CDR1 and CDR2 from the germline V gene are LGHDT and YNNKEL (reference sequence). CDR3 size: 16 residues. The chain's CDR3 is CASSQDRRDYYYGYTF. The DNA of the CDR3 is TGTGCCAGCAGCCAAGATAGAAGGGACTATTACTATGGCTACACCTTC.

The V and J genes are TRBV27 and TRBJ1-2, with D unresolved. The V end lost 6 bases, the J end lost 2 bases, and 16 bases lay between the germline ends. The germline V gene encodes CDR1 MNHEY and CDR2 SMNVEV (reference sequence). The CDR3 length is 15 residues. CDR3 in DNA: TGTGCCAGCAGACTGAAGGACGGTGGCAACTATGGCTACACCTTC. Encoded protein: CASRLKDGGNYGYTF.

V is TRBV19 and J is TRBJ1-2; D gene unclear. V lost 3 bases to trimming and J lost 4 bases, with 15 bases between them. The CDR3 extends over 15 amino acids. The germline V gene has CDR1 LNHDA and CDR2 SQIVND (reference sequence). CDR3 nucleotides: TGTGCCAGTAGTATGGGTGCTGGGTCGGGCTATGGCTACACCTTC. Translating it yields CASSMGAGSGYGYTF. Based on the CDR3 plus reference TRBV19 and TRBJ1-2, the full variable domain is DGGITQSPKYLFRKEGQNVTLSCEQNLNHDAMYWYRQDPGQGLRLIYYSQIVNDFQKGDIAEGYSVSREKKESFPLTVTSAQKNPTAFYLCASSMGAGSGYGYTFGSGTRLTVV.

This clonotype was found many times. The V call is TRBV28, the J call TRBJ1-6; the match to TRBD1 covers 7 bases. The length of the CDR3 is 17 residues. Germline V CDR1 and CDR2: MDHEN, SYDVKM. Germline trimming cut 8 bases from V and 4 bases from J; bases unmatched to any gene: 14. The CDR3 DNA reads TGTGCCAGCGGGACAGTCAACCGGGGGGCGTATAATTCACCCCTCCACTTT. Translated, it gives CASGTVNRGAYNSPLHF.

This clonotype showed up just a few times. The J gene is TRBJ1-6, the V gene TRBV3-1, with D hard to call. CDR3 length equals 12 residues. V lost 6 bases, J lost 9 bases, and 9 bases lay in between. CDR1 is LGHDT, CDR2 YNNKEL, per germline (reference sequence). The CDR3 nucleotides are TGTGCCAGCAGGGGCCCTGGTTCACCCCTCCACTTT. This sequence encodes CASRGPGSPLHF.

In this sample, this clonotype turned up many times. The V and J genes are TRBV20-1 and TRBJ2-3; TRBD2 agrees at 11 bases. CDR1 is DFQATT, CDR2 SNEGSKA, per germline (reference sequence). CDR3 length: 14 residues. V dropped 6 bases and J dropped 2; count of bases not matched to a gene: 4. The CDR3 bases are TGCAGTGCGGGGACTAGCGGATACACAGATACGCAGTATTTT. Protein: CSAGTSGYTDTQYF.

This clonotype was picked up many times. In nucleotides, the CDR3 is TGCAGTGCTCCCTTACCGGACAGGGGAGATTACGAGCAGTACTTC. This gives the protein CSAPLPDRGDYEQYF. The rearrangement joins TRBV20-1 to TRBJ2-7; 9 nucleotides match TRBD1. Trimming at V came to 5 bases and at J to 4 bases, leaving 12 bases not matched to a gene. This CDR3 comprises 15 residues. CDR1 is DFQATT, CDR2 SNEGSKA, per germline (reference sequence).